A single sample is the source of the 20 T cell receptor beta chains below, sequenced in a study of cytomegalovirus exposure and HLA in healthy donors. A multiplex PCR was run with 60 Vbeta primers and 13 Jbeta primers. Sequencing used immunoSEQ multiplex PCR; TCRdb keeps in-frame clones, though not all of them. The sample yields around 120,000 clones, around 80% seen once. The sequenced sample was PBMCs. All receptors derive from a woman aged 40 to 50 in good health and CMV-seronegative.

The chain recombines TRBV15 with TRBJ2-4; 9 bases are shared with TRBD2. Losses at the gene ends were 0 bases for V and 9 bases for J; bases not matched to a gene: 21. CDR3 length: 20 residues. Germline assignment: CDR1 LNHNV and CDR2 YYDKDF (reference sequence). The CDR3 sequence: CATSRDLAQGVKRGVAIQYF. The CDR3 nucleotides read TGTGCCACCAGCAGAGACCTTGCCCAGGGAGTAAAGCGGGGGGTCGCCATTCAGTACTTC.

V and J are TRBV9 and TRBJ2-7; the match to TRBD1 covers 7 bases. There are 13 residues in the CDR3. V gave up 2 bases and J gave up 7 bases; unmatched junction bases: 6. CDR1 is SGDLS and CDR2 is YYNGEE in the germline V gene. The CDR3 is CASSVSTTGEQYF. CDR3 coding DNA: TGTGCCAGCAGCGTGAGTACGACAGGGGAGCAGTACTTC.

This clone has a single count. The rearrangement uses TRBV18 and TRBJ1-1; weak D call: TRBD1 (5 bases). Trimming pared 2 bases from V and 8 bases from J, leaving 30 bases between. Germline V gene data show CDR1 as KGHSH and CDR2 as LQKENI. This CDR3 has 19 amino acids. CDR3 loop: CASSPSQGGRLILPREAFF. The CDR3 DNA is TGTGCCAGCTCACCAAGTCAGGGAGGGAGGCTGATTTTGCCAAGGGAAGCTTTCTTT.

The chain recombines TRBV9 with TRBJ2-2, with 14 nucleotides matching TRBD2. Unmatched junction bases numbered 9, after V lost 0 bases and J lost 5 bases. This CDR3 contains 19 residues. Germline V gives CDR1 SGDLS, CDR2 YYNGEE. CDR3 sequence: CASSVAPGTSGSSTGELFF. In DNA, the CDR3 is TGTGCCAGCAGCGTAGCTCCGGGGACTAGCGGGAGTTCGACCGGGGAGCTGTTTTTT. The variable domain in full, with the rest retrieved from reference TRBV9 and TRBJ2-2, is DSGVTQTPKHLITATGQRVTLRCSPRSGDLSVYWYQQSLDQGLQFLIQYYNGEERAKGNILERFSAQQFPDLHSELNLSSLELGDSALYFCASSVAPGTSGSSTGELFFGEGSRLTVL.

This sequence joins TRBV28 and TRBJ2-7; 11 nucleotides align to TRBD2. V trimming: 4 bases; J trimming: 4 bases; junction bases outside the gene matches: 6. The CDR3 covers 15 residues. Germline V lookup: CDR1 MDHEN, CDR2 SYDVKM. CDR3 residues: CASSSRTSGWYEQYF. The CDR3 bases are TGTGCCAGCAGTTCGCGGACTAGCGGGTGGTACGAGCAGTACTTC.

This clone showed up just once. V and J are TRBV5-1 and TRBJ2-2; 9 positions agree with TRBD2. The CDR3 contains 15 residues. The germline gives CDR1 SGHRS, CDR2 YFSETQ. V gave up 5 bases and J gave up 0 bases; unmatched junction bases: 2. The CDR3 DNA is TGCGCCAGCAGACCTAGCGGGACGAACACCGGGGAGCTGTTTTTT. Its translation is CASRPSGTNTGELFF.

Remarks on this clone: The junction shows a germline mismatch at one end, possibly a read error. The chain recombines TRBV5-1 with TRBJ2-4; TRBD1 might be the D (6 bases). The CDR3 consists of 13 residues. Germline CDR1 reads SGHRS; CDR2 reads YFSETQ. CDR3 region: CASKWDTKNSQYF. For the CDR3, the DNA is TGCGCCAGCAAATGGGACACCAAAAACAGTCAGTACTTC.

The chain joins TRBV5-4 to TRBJ2-7; 9 nucleotides match TRBD1. V lost 2 bases and J lost 1; bases outside the gene matches: 7. CDR3 length: 16 amino acids. CDR1 and CDR2 (germline): SGHNT, YYREEE (reference sequence). The DNA for the CDR3 is TGTGCCAGCAGCTTAGTTCCCGGGACAGGGTCCTACGAGCAGTACTTC. This gives the protein CASSLVPGTGSYEQYF.

The V gene is TRBV28, the J gene TRBJ2-7; 9 bases fit TRBD2. The J segment lost 4 bases and the V segment lost 2 bases, leaving 6 bases of the junction unmatched. The CDR3 covers 15 residues. Looked up from germline, CDR1 is MDHEN and CDR2 is SYDVKM. CDR3 sequence (DNA): TGTGCCAGCAGTTTACTGCGGGGGGGATTGTACGAGCAGTACTTC. This gives the protein CASSLLRGGLYEQYF.

This clone has just a few counts. V and J are TRBV28 and TRBJ1-3; 7 bases agree with TRBD1. Trimming removed 5 bases from V and 4 bases from J; junction bases left unmatched: 11. The CDR3 sequence is 16 residues long. The germline CDR1 and CDR2 sequences are MDHEN and SYDVKM. DNA of the CDR3: TGTGCCAGCAGTCCGGTACCAGGGGGAAGCGGAAACACCATATATTTT. Translating it yields CASSPVPGGSGNTIYF.

The V gene is TRBV5-4, the J gene TRBJ2-3; 9 nucleotides line up with TRBD1. V trimming: 3 bases; J trimming: 3 bases; junction bases outside the gene matches: 8. CDR1 SGHNT and CDR2 YYREEE come from the germline V gene (reference sequence). The CDR3 totals 16 residues. The CDR3 region has the DNA TGTGCCAGCAGCTCGCTGGACAGGGGCGCGACAGATACGCAGTATTTT. Protein sequence: CASSSLDRGATDTQYF.

The V and J genes are TRBV6-5 and TRBJ1-6; D may be TRBD1 (6 bases). The V end was cut by 7 bases, the J end by 1 base, with 11 bases between. The germline gives CDR1 MNHEY, CDR2 SVGAGI. CDR3 size: 15 residues. Here the CDR3 reads CASTLGQSYNSPLHF. For the CDR3, the DNA is TGTGCCAGCACTTTAGGACAGTCCTATAATTCACCCCTCCACTTT.

The chain carries TRBV14 and TRBJ2-4; maybe TRBD2 (7 bases). CDR1 and CDR2 (germline): SGHDN, FVKESK. V lost 4 bases, J lost 2 bases, and 21 bases lay in between. The CDR3 is 18 residues long. The CDR3 coding sequence is TGTGCCAGCAGCCTTTCCAAACTAGGGGGGGGGACCAAAAACATTCAGTACTTC. It encodes CASSLSKLGGGTKNIQYF.

The chain is built from TRBV18 and TRBJ1-1, with D hard to call. The germline gives CDR1 KGHSH, CDR2 LQKENI. This CDR3 spans 13 amino acids. The V gene lost 6 bases and the J gene lost 1 base, with 9 bases spanning the gap. The CDR3 DNA reads as TGTGCCAGCTCTAGGTCGGGGAACACTGAAGCTTTCTTT. Translation: CASSRSGNTEAFF.

This chain uses TRBV27 with TRBJ2-7, with 8 bases fitting TRBD2. The CDR3 has 14 residues. Germline V CDR1 and CDR2: MNHEY, SMNVEV (reference sequence). V lost 2 bases to trimming and J lost 4 bases; unmatched junction nucleotides: 4. The CDR3: CASSLSGSAYEQYF. CDR3 nucleotide sequence: TGTGCCAGCAGTTTAAGCGGGAGTGCTTACGAGCAGTACTTC.

This chain connects TRBV28 to TRBJ2-4; 11 bases align to TRBD1. CDR1 and CDR2 from the germline V gene are MDHEN and SYDVKM. CDR3 size: 16 residues. Trimming at V came to 4 bases and at J to 8 bases, leaving 10 bases not matched to a gene. This chain's CDR3 is CASSSSWTGGVYIQYF. The CDR3 nucleotides read TGTGCCAGCAGTTCCTCATGGACAGGGGGCGTTTACATTCAGTACTTC. The variable domain in full, completed from reference TRBV28 and TRBJ2-4, reads DVKVTQSSRYLVKRTGEKVFLECVQDMDHENMFWYRQDPGLGLRLIYFSYDVKMKEKGDIPEGYSVSREKKERFSLILESASTNQTSMYLCASSSSWTGGVYIQYFGAGTRLSVL.

The V gene is TRBV5-1, the J gene TRBJ2-1, with 12 bases that match TRBD2. The V segment lost 7 bases and the J segment 4 bases; nucleotides outside the gene matches: 15. Germline lookup yields CDR1 SGHRS and CDR2 YFSETQ. The CDR3 extends over 18 amino acids. This chain's CDR3 is CASHRDTGLAGIYNEQFF. DNA of the CDR3: TGCGCCAGCCACCGGGACACTGGACTAGCGGGGATATACAATGAGCAGTTCTTC.

Comment on this clone: One end of the junction varies from germline; a read error may be responsible. The chain's CDR3 is CASSFLSSGMPLSYNEQLF. CDR3 DNA sequence: TGTGCCAGCAGTTTCCTTAGTAGCGGGATGCCTCTTTCTTACAATGAGCAGCTCTTC. The chain joins TRBV28 to TRBJ2-1; 8 nucleotides line up with TRBD2. The germline gives CDR1 MDHEN, CDR2 SYDVKM. The length of the CDR3 is 19 residues. Full variable domain (rest looked up from reference TRBV28 and TRBJ2-1): DVKVTQSSRYLVKRTGEKVFLECVQDMDHENMFWYRQDPGLGLRLIYFSYDVKMKEKGDIPEGYSVSREKKERFSLILESASTNQTSMYLCASSFLSSGMPLSYNEQLFGPGTRLTVL.

The V call is TRBV5-4, the J call TRBJ1-2; D call uncertain. Germline V CDR1 and CDR2: SGHNT, YYREEE (reference sequence). The CDR3 runs to 13 residues. Trimming left V 4 bases short and J 7 bases short, with 14 bases between. CDR3 loop: CASSAPPGGGYTF. CDR3 sequence (DNA): TGTGCCAGCAGCGCGCCTCCCGGCGGTGGCTACACCTTC.

The rearrangement uses TRBV6-6 and TRBJ2-3, with 8 bases lining up with TRBD2. Germline V gene lookup returns CDR1 MNHNY and CDR2 SVGAGI (reference sequence). The CDR3 totals 15 residues. V shed 0 bases, J shed 1 base, and the junction held 0 bases outside the gene matches. CDR3 amino acids: CASSYSSGGTDTQYF. The CDR3 DNA is TGTGCCAGCAGTTACTCTAGCGGGGGCACAGATACGCAGTATTTT.